This TCR beta chain was sequenced for a study of metastatic and nonmetastatic thyroid tumors. About the study: Malignant thyroid and benign thyroid patients provided blood and tumor or nodule tissue whose repertoires were compared.

General study points: Significantly greater TCR beta diversity was reportedly found in malignant thyroid tumors than in benign nodules (in blood and tumor).

V was clipped by 5 bases and J by 0 bases, with 7 bases between them. The CDR3 loop spans 13 amino acids. Under the authors' procedure: Differences in CDR3 between clinicopathological groups were drawn on to build a classifier intended to discriminate distant-metastatic papillary thyroid cancer patients. TCRdb called clones again from the PCR reads with MiXCR. The V and J calls reflect TCRdb's pipeline rather than the authors' work. There are roughly 28,000 clones in the sample; 20% to 25% occur only once, and about 43% lies in the top ten. A note on this clone: What it binds is unknown.

Thyroid surgery was performed in patients who had received no treatment beforehand. Sequenced input: blood. The chain combines TRBV12-3 or TRBV12-4 with TRBJ2-5, with D hard to call. The receptor comes from a female donor with papillary thyroid cancer or a benign thyroid nodule (not recorded which). Some clones in this sample may be carry-over from other donors' samples. CDR3 nucleotide sequence: TGTGCCAGCAGTCTTCCGTACCAAGAGACCCAGTACTTC. Protein product: CASSLPYQETQYF.